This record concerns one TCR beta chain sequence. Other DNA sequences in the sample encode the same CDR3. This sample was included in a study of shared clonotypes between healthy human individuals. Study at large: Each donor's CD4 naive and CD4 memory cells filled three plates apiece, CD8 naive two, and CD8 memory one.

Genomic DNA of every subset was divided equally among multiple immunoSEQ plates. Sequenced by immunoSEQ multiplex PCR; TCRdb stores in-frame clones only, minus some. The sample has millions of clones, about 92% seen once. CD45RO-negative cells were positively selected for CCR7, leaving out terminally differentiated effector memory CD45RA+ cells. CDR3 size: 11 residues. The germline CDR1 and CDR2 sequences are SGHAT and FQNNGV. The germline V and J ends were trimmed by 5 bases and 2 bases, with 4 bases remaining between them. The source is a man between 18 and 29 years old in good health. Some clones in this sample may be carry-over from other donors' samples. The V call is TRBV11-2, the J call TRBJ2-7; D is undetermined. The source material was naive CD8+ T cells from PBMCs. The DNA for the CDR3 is TGTGCCAGCAGCCTCACCTACGAGCAGTACTTC. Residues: CASSLTYEQYF.